This record covers a single T cell receptor beta chain. The antigen is undetermined. Patients with autoimmune history or systemic immunosuppression were excluded. This sample was taken from a study of OX40 agonist ivuxolimab in advanced cancers. Study as a whole: Patients were dosed intravenously with ivuxolimab at 0.01 to 10 mg/kg every 2 weeks. From about 23 to 85 years was the age range, with a mean of around 57 years, and roughly 83% were male. Overall study findings and caveats: Clonal expansion among partial responders at 0.1-3.0 mg/kg ranked near the lowest.

Sequencing was performed with immunoSEQ multiplex PCR; in TCRdb, only in-frame clones are kept and a portion is missing. This sample has approximately 82,000 clones, with about nine tenths found just once. The CDR3 covers 14 residues. Germline V gives CDR1 MGHDK, CDR2 SYGVNS. The V gene lost 3 bases and the J gene lost 0 bases, with 8 bases spanning the gap. This sequence was found in an adult with an advanced solid tumor such as melanoma, head and neck, liver or kidney cancer. The V gene is TRBV25-1, the J gene TRBJ1-1, with a possible D match to TRBD1 (5 bases). The sequencing used CD4+ or CD8+ T cells sorted from blood, collected in a trial of the OX40 agonist ivuxolimab. The CDR3 sequence is CASSDRDLNTEAFF. CDR3 sequence (DNA): TGTGCCAGCAGTGACAGGGATCTGAACACTGAAGCTTTCTTT.